This T cell receptor (beta chain) was retrieved from a study of cytomegalovirus exposure and HLA in healthy donors. Study-wide findings and caveats: It emerged from a later analysis that several of the most significant clusters appeared to be linked to common viral pathogens. Upon later analysis, HLA-associated TCR beta chains proved more clonally expanded than other, equally common chains.

The PCR contained 60 Vbeta and 13 Jbeta primers. Authors' data handling: Approximately 79 million unique TCR beta chains, about 11 million of them shared, were counted by a later analysis. Here immunoSEQ multiplex PCR was the method, and the copy in TCRdb shows in-frame clones only, minus some. V and J calls and clone size are copied from that table; D and trimming were computed from the DNA. This sample has roughly 120,000 clones, with roughly two thirds found just once. Trimming took off 5 bases at V and 2 bases at J, with 19 bases between the two ends. The CDR3 length is 17 residues. From germline, CDR1 is SNHLY and CDR2 FYNNEI. This clone was seen just once. Its antigen is undetermined.

The TCR comes from a man between 25 and 39 years old in good health and CMV-seropositive. The rearrangement joins TRBV2 to TRBJ1-5; TRBD1 is a possible D gene (5 bases). Sequenced input: PBMCs. CDR3 amino acids: CASSPATAGEGNQPQHF. The CDR3, as DNA: TGTGCCAGCAGTCCCGCGACAGCCGGGGAGGGCAATCAGCCCCAGCATTTT. Supplemented by reference TRBV2 and TRBJ1-5, the full variable domain reads EPEVTQTPSHQVTQMGQEVILRCVPISNHLYFYWYRQILGQKVEFLVSFYNNEISEKSEIFDDQFSVERPDGSNFTLKIRSTKLEDSAMYFCASSPATAGEGNQPQHFGDGTRLSIL.